This paragraph reports one T cell receptor (beta chain). Its antigen is unidentified. The CDR3 runs 18 residues. CDR1 and CDR2 (germline): WNHNN, SYGVQD (reference sequence). V shed 8 bases and J shed 5 bases, with 28 bases lying between them. Assay used: immunoSEQ multiplex PCR; TCRdb lists only in-frame clones, some missing. The table lists about 120,000 clones, roughly 90% of them singletons. The data originate from a study of T cell responses to AZD1222 COVID-19 vaccine. Findings and caveats of the study: The study found Spike-specific TCR breadth and depth rose after two AZD1222 doses.

The rearrangement links TRBV10-1 to TRBJ1-5; D might be TRBD1 (6 bases). The specimen was peripheral blood, collected on day 0 of AZD1222 vaccination. This TCR was sampled from an adult in good health. The CDR3 DNA reads as TGCGCCAGCCGCCCGGACGTAGAAGCAGGGGAGGTCGATCAGCCCCAGCATTTT. Translating it yields CASRPDVEAGEVDQPQHF.